These T cell receptor beta chains were read from a single sample in a study of regulatory T cells in long-lasting Graves disease. TCRdb ran MiXCR on the multiplex PCR reads and lists one entry per CDR3 protein. The repertoire has 390,000 or so distinct CDR3 sequences, roughly 23% of them found once; the top ten carry under 35%. The sequencing used peripheral blood mononuclear cells (PBMCs), collected when the disease was refractory, from a patient treated with antithyroid drugs. These TCRs come from a woman aged 40-49 years with Graves disease. Each CDR3 is given with its conserved first and last residue. A D gene is named only where the DNA matches it firmly. A row's size may be missing; if present it is once, few, many or a size class.

CSASGPRRKNTEAFF TGCAGTGCTAGTGGGCCTCGGCGGAAGAACACTGAAGCTTTCTTT TRBJ1-1 - many 15 TRBV20-1
CASSLPPRTAAYEQYF TGTGCCAGCAGTTTACCCCCCAGGACAGCTGCCTACGAGCAGTACTTC TRBJ2-7 - many 16 TRBV28
CASSQGDSNYGYTF TGTGCCAGCAGCCAGGGGGACAGTAACTATGGCTACACCTTC TRBJ1-2 TRBD1 once 14 TRBV28
CASSLRSGWGGSTEAFF TGCGCCAGCAGCTTGAGATCAGGTTGGGGGGGTAGCACTGAAGCTTTCTTT TRBJ1-1 - - 17 TRBV5-1
CASSLRRSLGLNEKLFF TGTGCCAGCAGTTTACGGCGGTCTCTGGGCCTGAATGAAAAACTGTTTTTT TRBJ1-4 - many 17 TRBV12-3/TRBV12-4
CSARTYSPGSTEAFF TGCAGTGCTAGGACGTACAGTCCGGGGAGCACTGAAGCTTTCTTT TRBJ1-1 - - 15 TRBV20-1
CASSEARTGDGADTQYF TGTGCCAGCAGTGAAGCGAGGACAGGGGATGGAGCAGATACGCAGTATTTT TRBJ2-3 TRBD1 - 17 TRBV6-1
CSANRGSVAANTEAFF TGCAGTGCTAATAGGGGATCTGTGGCAGCGAACACTGAAGCTTTCTTT TRBJ1-1 - many 16 TRBV20-1
CASARGAAQETQYF TGTGCCAGTGCACGAGGGGCAGCTCAAGAGACCCAGTACTTC TRBJ2-5 - many 14 TRBV7-9
CAWSAAGGTDTQYF TGTGCCTGGAGTGCAGCGGGAGGGACAGATACGCAGTATTTT TRBJ2-3 TRBD2 - 14 TRBV30
CASSLRPGTSLSPTIQYF TGTGCCAGCAGCTTACGTCCCGGGACTAGCCTATCCCCGACCATTCAGTACTTC TRBJ2-4 TRBD2 few 18 TRBV7-8
CSAPAGQGYNSPLHF TGCAGTGCACCGGCAGGACAGGGCTACAATTCACCCCTCCACTTT TRBJ1-6 TRBD1 many 15 TRBV20-1
CASSLIGDGAPQHF TGCGCCAGCAGCTTGATAGGGGATGGCGCGCCCCAGCATTTT TRBJ1-5 - few 14 TRBV5-1
CASILGGWGAQETQYF TGTGCCAGCATCCTGGGCGGTTGGGGGGCCCAAGAGACCCAGTACTTC TRBJ2-5 - many 16 TRBV5-5
CASSFQGLKYEQYF TGTGCCAGCAGTTTTCAAGGTCTTAAGTACGAGCAGTACTTC TRBJ2-7 - many 14 TRBV28
CASSETSLAGGGRNIQYF TGTGCCAGCAGTGAAACCTCCTTAGCGGGAGGGGGTAGAAACATTCAGTACTTC TRBJ2-4 TRBD2 many 18 TRBV6-1
CSARTRQDSYEQYF TGCAGTGCCCGTACTCGACAAGACTCCTACGAGCAGTACTTC TRBJ2-7 - few 14 TRBV20-1
CASKLSLAETGANVLTF TGTGCCAGCAAGTTATCCCTGGCAGAAACTGGGGCCAACGTCCTGACTTTC TRBJ2-6 - - 17 TRBV28
CASTLTGTGRNQPQHF TGTGCCAGCACCTTGACTGGGACAGGGAGGAATCAGCCCCAGCATTTT TRBJ1-5 TRBD1 many 16 TRBV28